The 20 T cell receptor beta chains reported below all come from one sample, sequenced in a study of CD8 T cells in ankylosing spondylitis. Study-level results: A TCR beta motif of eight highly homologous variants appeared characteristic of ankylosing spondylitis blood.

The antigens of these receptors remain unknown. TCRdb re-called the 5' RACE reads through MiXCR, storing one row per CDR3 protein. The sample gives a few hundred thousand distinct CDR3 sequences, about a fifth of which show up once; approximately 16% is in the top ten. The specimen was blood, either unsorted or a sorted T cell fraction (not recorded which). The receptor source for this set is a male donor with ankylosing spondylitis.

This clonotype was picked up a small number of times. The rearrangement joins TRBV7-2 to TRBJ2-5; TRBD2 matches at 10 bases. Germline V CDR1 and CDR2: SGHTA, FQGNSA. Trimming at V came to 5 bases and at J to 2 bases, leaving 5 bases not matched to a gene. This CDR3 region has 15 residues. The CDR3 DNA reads TGTGCCAGCAGCGTAACGACTAGCGGGCAAGAGACCCAGTACTTC. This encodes CASSVTTSGQETQYF.

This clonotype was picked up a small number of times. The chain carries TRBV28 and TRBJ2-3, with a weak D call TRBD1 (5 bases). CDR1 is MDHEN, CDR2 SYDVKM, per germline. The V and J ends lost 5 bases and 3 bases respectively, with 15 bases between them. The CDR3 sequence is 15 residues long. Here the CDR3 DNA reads TGTGCCAGCAGTACGCTGACGCAGGGTACAGATACGCAGTATTTT. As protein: CASSTLTQGTDTQYF.

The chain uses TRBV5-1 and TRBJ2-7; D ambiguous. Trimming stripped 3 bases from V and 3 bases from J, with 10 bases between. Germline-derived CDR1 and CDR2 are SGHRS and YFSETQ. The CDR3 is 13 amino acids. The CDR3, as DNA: TGCGCCAGCAGCTCCGACCCTCTCTACGAGCAGTACTTC. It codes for CASSSDPLYEQYF.

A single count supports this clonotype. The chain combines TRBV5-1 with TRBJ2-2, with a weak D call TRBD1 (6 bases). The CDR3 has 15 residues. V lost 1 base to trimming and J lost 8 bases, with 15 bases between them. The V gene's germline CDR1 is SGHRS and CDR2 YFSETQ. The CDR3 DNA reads TGCGCCAGCAGCTTGTCCGGGACATCTTTGGGGGAGCTGTTTTTT. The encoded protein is CASSLSGTSLGELFF.

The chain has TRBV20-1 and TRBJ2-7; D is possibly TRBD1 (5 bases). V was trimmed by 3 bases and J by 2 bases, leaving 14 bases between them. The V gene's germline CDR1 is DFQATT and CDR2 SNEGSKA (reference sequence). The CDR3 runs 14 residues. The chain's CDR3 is CSASVAGRAYEQYF. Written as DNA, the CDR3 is TGCAGTGCTAGTGTCGCAGGGCGCGCCTACGAGCAGTACTTC.

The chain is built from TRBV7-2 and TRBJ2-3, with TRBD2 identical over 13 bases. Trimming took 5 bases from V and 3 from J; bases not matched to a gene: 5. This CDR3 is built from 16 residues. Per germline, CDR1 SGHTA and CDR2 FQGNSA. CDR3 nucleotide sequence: TGTGCCAGCAGCCGAACTAGCGGGAGGGAGACAGATACGCAGTATTTT. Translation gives CASSRTSGRETDTQYF.

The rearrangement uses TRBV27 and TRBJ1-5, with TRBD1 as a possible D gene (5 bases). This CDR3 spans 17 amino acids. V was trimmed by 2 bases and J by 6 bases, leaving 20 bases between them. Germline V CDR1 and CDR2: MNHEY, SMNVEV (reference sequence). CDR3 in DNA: TGTGCCAGCAGTTTAGGGAGCGGGCAGGGCATCGGTCAGCCCCAGCATTTT. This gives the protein CASSLGSGQGIGQPQHF.

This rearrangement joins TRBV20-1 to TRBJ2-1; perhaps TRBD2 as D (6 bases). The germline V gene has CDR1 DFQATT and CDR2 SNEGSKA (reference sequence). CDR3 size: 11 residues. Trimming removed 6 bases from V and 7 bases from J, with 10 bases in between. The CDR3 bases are TGCAGTGCGACTAGAAGAAATGAGCAGTTCTTC. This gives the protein CSATRRNEQFF.

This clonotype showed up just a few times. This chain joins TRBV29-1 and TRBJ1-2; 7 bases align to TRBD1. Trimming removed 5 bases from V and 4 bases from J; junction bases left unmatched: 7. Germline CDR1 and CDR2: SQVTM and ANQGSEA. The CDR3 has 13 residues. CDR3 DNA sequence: TGCAGCGTTAACGTGGCAGGGGGCTATGGCTACACCTTC. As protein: CSVNVAGGYGYTF.

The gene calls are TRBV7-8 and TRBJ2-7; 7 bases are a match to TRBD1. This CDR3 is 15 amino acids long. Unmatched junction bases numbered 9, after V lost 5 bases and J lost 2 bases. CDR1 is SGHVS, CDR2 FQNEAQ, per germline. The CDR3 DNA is TGTGCCAGCAGCCCTCGACAGGGTCGGACCTACGAGCAGTACTTC. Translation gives CASSPRQGRTYEQYF.

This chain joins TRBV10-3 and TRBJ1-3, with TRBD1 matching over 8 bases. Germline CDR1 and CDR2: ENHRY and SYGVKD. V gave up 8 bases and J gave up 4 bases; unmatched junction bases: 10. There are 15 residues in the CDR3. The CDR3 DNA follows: TGTGCCATCCGCCCGGACAGGGATTCGGGAAACACCATATATTTT. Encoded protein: CAIRPDRDSGNTIYF.

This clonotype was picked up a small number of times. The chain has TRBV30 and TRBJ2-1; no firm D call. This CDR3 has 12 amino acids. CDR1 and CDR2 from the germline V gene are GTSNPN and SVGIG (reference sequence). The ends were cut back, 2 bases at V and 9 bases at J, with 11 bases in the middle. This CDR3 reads CAWSKYRIEQFF. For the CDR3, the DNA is TGTGCCTGGAGTAAGTATCGGATTGAGCAGTTCTTC. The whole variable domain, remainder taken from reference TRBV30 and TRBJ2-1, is SQTIHQWPATLVQPVGSPLSLECTVEGTSNPNLYWYRQAAGRGLQLLFYSVGIGQISSEVPQNLSASRPQDRQFILSSKKLLLSDSGFYLCAWSKYRIEQFFGPGTRLTVL.

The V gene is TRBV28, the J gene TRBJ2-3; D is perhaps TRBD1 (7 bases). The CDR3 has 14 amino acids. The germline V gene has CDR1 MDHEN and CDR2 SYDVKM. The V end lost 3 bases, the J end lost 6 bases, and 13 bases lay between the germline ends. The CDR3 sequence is CASSLSPGGDTQYF. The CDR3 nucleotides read TGTGCCAGCAGTTTGTCCCCAGGGGGGGATACGCAGTATTTT.

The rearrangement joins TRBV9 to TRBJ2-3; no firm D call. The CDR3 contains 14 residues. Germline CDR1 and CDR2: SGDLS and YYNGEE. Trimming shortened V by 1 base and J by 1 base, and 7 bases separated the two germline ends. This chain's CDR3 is CASSVYAGTDTQYF. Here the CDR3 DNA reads TGTGCCAGCAGCGTATACGCTGGCACAGATACGCAGTATTTT.

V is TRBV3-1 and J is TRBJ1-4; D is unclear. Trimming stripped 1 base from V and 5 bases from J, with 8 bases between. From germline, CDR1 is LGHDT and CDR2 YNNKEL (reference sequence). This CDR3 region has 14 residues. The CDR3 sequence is CASSQGLWNEKLFF. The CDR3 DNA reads TGTGCCAGCAGCCAAGGACTTTGGAATGAAAAACTGTTTTTT.

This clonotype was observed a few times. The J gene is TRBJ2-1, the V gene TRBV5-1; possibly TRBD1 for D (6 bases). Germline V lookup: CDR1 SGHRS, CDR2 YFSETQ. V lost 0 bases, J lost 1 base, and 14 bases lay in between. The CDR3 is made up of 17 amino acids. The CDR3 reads CASSLALVRGSYNEQFF. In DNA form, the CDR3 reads TGCGCCAGCAGCTTGGCCCTCGTCAGGGGATCCTACAATGAGCAGTTCTTC.

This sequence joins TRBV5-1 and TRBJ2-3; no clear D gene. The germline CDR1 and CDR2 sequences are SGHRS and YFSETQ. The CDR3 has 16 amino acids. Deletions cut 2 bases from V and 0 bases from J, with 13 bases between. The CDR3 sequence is CASSFVTRGSTDTQYF. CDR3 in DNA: TGCGCCAGCAGCTTCGTGACCCGCGGAAGCACAGATACGCAGTATTTT.

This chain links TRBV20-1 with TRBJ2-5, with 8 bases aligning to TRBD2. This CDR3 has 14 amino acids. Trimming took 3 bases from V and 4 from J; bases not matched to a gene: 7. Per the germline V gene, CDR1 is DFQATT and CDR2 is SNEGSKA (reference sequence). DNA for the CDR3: TGCAGTGCTAGTGTTGCGGGAGGTGGAGAGACCCAGTACTTC. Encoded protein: CSASVAGGGETQYF.

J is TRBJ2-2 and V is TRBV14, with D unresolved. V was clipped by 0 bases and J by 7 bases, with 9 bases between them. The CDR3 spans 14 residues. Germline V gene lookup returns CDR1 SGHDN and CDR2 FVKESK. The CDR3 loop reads CASSQDRSYGELFF. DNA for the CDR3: TGTGCCAGCAGCCAAGATCGTTCATACGGGGAGCTGTTTTTT.

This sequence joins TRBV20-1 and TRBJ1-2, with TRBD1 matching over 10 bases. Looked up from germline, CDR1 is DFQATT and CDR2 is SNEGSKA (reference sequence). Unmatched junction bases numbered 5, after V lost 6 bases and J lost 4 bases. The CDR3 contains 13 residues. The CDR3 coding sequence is TGCAGTGCGGGGGACAGGGGCGGCTATGGCTACACCTTC. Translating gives CSAGDRGGYGYTF.